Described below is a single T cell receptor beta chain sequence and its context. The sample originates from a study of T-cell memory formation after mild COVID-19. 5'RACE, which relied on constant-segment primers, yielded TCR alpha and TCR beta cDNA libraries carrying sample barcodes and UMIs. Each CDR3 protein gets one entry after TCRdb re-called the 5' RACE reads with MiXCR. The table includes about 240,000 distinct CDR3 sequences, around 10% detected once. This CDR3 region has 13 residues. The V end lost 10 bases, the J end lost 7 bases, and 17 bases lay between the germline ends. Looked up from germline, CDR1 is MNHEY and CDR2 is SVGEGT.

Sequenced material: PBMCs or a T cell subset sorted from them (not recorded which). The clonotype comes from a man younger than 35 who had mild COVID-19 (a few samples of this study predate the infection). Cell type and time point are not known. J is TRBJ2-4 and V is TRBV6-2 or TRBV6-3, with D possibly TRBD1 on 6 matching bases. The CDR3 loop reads CATHGTNVNIQYF. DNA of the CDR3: TGTGCCACCCACGGGACAAATGTCAACATTCAGTACTTC.